Listed below are T cell receptor beta chains from one sample, sequenced in a study of T cells in Graves' hyperthyroidism and ophthalmopathy. TCRdb independently ran MiXCR on the multiplex PCR reads; one entry per CDR3 protein. The top ten hold around a fifth of the sample, which has a few hundred thousand distinct CDR3 sequences, 35% to 55% seen once. Sequencing used peripheral blood or thyroid tissue (not recorded which). All receptors derive from an adult woman with Graves' disease, either hyperthyroidism or ophthalmopathy (not recorded which). CDR3s include the opening cysteine and the closing phenylalanine or tryptophan. D genes are given only for firm matches. A row's size may be missing; if present it is once, few, many or a size class.

size,J,V,D,DNA,CDR3
few,TRBJ2-3,TRBV7-3,.,TGTGCCAGCAGCTTAGAGCCGGGAGCTGATACGCAGTATTTT,CASSLEPGADTQYF
many,TRBJ1-1,TRBV5-1,.,TGCGCCAGCAGCTTCGGGGCAGACACTGAAGCTTTCTTT,CASSFGADTEAFF
.,TRBJ1-1,TRBV9,TRBD1,TGTGCCAACAGCTTAGGCACTATCGGACAGGGCAGGACTGAAGCTTTCTTT,CANSLGTIGQGRTEAFF
few,TRBJ1-1,TRBV20-1,.,TGCAGTGCTAGAGATGGACAGTCGATAGAAGCTTTCTTT,CSARDGQSIEAFF
.,TRBJ1-1,TRBV20-1,TRBD1,TGCAGTGCTACCGGGACAGAGAACACTGAAGCTTTCTTT,CSATGTENTEAFF
many,TRBJ1-2,TRBV7-8,.,TGTGCCAGCAGCCCCGGGGGGGATGGCTACACCTTC,CASSPGGDGYTF
few,TRBJ2-1,TRBV5-1,TRBD2,TGCGCCAGCAGCAGGGGGACTAGCGGGTCCGTTTACGATGAGCAGTTCTTC,CASSRGTSGSVYDEQFF
.,TRBJ2-2,TRBV12-5,TRBD2,TGTGCTAGTGGCACTAGCGGGAGCTTAACCGGGGAGCTGTTTTTT,CASGTSGSLTGELFF
.,TRBJ1-5,TRBV11-2,.,TGTGCCAGCAGCTCGGAACAGTTCAATCAGCCCCAGCATTTT,CASSSEQFNQPQHF
.,TRBJ1-6,TRBV19,.,TGTGCCAGTAGGGCAGGAGGAAATTCACCCCTCCACTTT,CASRAGGNSPLHF
.,TRBJ1-2,TRBV27,.,TGTGCCAGCAGTTTATCGATTAATCCAGGGGCATTTGGCTACACCTTC,CASSLSINPGAFGYTF
many,TRBJ2-5,TRBV7-2,.,TGTGCCAGCAGCCCTAACAGGGCCCAAGAGACCCAGTACTTC,CASSPNRAQETQYF
many,TRBJ2-7,TRBV25-1,.,TGTGCCAGCAGGCAGGGTAGGTCATACGAGCAGTACTTC,CASRQGRSYEQYF
many,TRBJ1-2,TRBV28,.,TGTGCCAGCACGCTCCGGGCTCGAGGAGGCTACACCTTC,CASTLRARGGYTF
.,TRBJ2-5,TRBV5-5,TRBD2,TGCGCCAGCAGCTTGGCGGGGACTAGCGGATTACAAGAGACCCAGTACTTC,CASSLAGTSGLQETQYF
few,TRBJ2-7,TRBV30,TRBD1,TGTGCCTGCATAGGGACAGACTCCTACGAGCAGTACTTC,CACIGTDSYEQYF
few,TRBJ2-7,TRBV2,.,TGTGCCAGCAGTTCGTCCCGTTGGGGGTCCAGCTCCTACGAGCAGTACTTC,CASSSSRWGSSSYEQYF
many,TRBJ2-7,TRBV7-9,.,TGTGCCAGCAGCGCGACCGGCAGCTCCTACGAGCAGTACTTC,CASSATGSSYEQYF
.,TRBJ2-5,TRBV7-2,.,TGTGCCAGCAGCGCCGCTGTCGGGACATTCGGGACCCAGTACTTC,CASSAAVGTFGTQYF
many,TRBJ1-1,TRBV13,TRBD1,TGTGCCAGCAGCCTACGGACAGGGATCCGGACTGAAGCTTTCTTT,CASSLRTGIRTEAFF
.,TRBJ1-3,TRBV2,.,TGTGCCAGCAGTCAGGGATTCACCATATATTTT,CASSQGFTIYF
.,TRBJ2-7,TRBV6-2/TRBV6-3,TRBD1,TGTGCCAGCAGATGGGACAGGGGGTACGACGAGCAGTACTTC,CASRWDRGYDEQYF
.,TRBJ1-5,TRBV2,.,TGTGCCGGCAGTGGGTCAGGGGCAGAGACCCAGCATTTT,CAGSGSGAETQHF
.,TRBJ1-2,TRBV10-3,.,TGTGCCATCAGTGAATACCAGGGAGACTACACCTTC,CAISEYQGDYTF